This entry is about one T cell receptor (beta chain). Sequencing used immunoSEQ multiplex PCR; TCRdb keeps in-frame clones, though not all of them. This sample yields over 70,000 clones, of which about nine tenths are seen a single time; around 3% belongs to the top ten. Between the trimmed V and J ends, which lost 0 bases and 2 bases, there was a span of 12 bases. Germline loops: CDR1 SGHDT, CDR2 YYEEEE. The CDR3 consists of 16 residues. These data belong to a study of PD-1 blockade in classical Hodgkin lymphoma. Overall study: Patients were infused with nivolumab 3 mg/kg every 2 weeks.

Documented time point: cycle 4 day 1 (C4D1), after six to seven weeks of nivolumab. With no exception, relapse followed autologous stem cell transplantation in all patients, and brentuximab vedotin exposure varied. Sequences were derived from peripheral blood mononuclear cells (PBMCs), sampled before the fourth cycle of nivolumab. J is TRBJ1-5 and V is TRBV5-6; a weak D match, TRBD1 (5 bases). This clonotype was sampled from a human donor with classical Hodgkin lymphoma. The CDR3 DNA reads as TGTGCCAGCAGCTTGGCTGGGGCTCGGGGCAATCAGCCCCAGCATTTT. As protein: CASSLAGARGNQPQHF.